This record covers a single T cell receptor (beta chain). This sample is drawn from a study of blood T cells in healthy people across ages. Trimming took off 4 bases at V and 0 bases at J, with 8 bases between the two ends. This CDR3 has 14 amino acids. Germline V lookup: CDR1 MNHEY, CDR2 SMNVEV (reference sequence). No fewer than 5.5 micrograms of total RNA were isolated from every sample. A sample-barcoded 5' primer and a J-beta primer mix were used in a second PCR of roughly 7 to 12 cycles. TCRdb itself ran the 5' RACE reads through MiXCR, one entry per CDR3 protein. Among more than 800,000 distinct CDR3 sequences listed, 35% to 55% were seen once.

The receptor was isolated from an older woman in good health. This sequence joins TRBV27 and TRBJ2-3; unclear D gene. Material for sequencing was blood. CDR3 region: CASSSGRSTDTQYF. The CDR3 region has the DNA TGTGCCAGCAGTTCCGGACGTAGCACAGATACGCAGTATTTT.